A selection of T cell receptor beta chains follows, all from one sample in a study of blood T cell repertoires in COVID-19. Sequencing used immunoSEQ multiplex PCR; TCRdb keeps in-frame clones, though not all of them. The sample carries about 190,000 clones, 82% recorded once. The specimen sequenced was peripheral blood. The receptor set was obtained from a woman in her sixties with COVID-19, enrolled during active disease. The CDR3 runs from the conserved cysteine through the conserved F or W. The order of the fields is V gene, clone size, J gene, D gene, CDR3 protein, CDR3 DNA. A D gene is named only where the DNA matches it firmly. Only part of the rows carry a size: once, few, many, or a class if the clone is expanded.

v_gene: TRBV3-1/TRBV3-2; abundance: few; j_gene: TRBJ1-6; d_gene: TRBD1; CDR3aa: CASSQDGTGGRNSPLHF; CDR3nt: TGTGCCAGCAGCCAAGATGGGACAGGGGGACGTAATTCACCCCTCCACTTT
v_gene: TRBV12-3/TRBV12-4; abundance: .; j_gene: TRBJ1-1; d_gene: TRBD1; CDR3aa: CASSANRGTEAFF; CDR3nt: TGTGCCAGCAGTGCAAACAGGGGCACTGAAGCTTTCTTT
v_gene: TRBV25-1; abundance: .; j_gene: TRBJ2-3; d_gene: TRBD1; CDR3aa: CASSPRTGMDTQYF; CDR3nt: TGTGCCAGCAGCCCCAGGACAGGTATGGATACGCAGTATTTT
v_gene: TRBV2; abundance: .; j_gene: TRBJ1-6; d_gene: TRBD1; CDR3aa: CASSDRQGASPLHF; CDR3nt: TGTGCCAGCAGTGACAGACAGGGGGCTTCACCCCTCCACTTT
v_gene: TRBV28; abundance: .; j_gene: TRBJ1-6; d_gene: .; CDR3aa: CASRSGGSSYNSPLHF; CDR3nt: TGTGCCAGCAGGTCGGGGGGAAGCTCCTATAATTCACCCCTCCACTTT
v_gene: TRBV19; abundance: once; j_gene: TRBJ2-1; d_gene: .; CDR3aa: CASSTSSVIGNEQFF; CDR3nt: TGTGCCAGTAGTACTAGTAGTGTGATTGGCAATGAGCAGTTCTTC
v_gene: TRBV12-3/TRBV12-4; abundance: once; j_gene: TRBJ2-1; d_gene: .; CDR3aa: CASSQPGEQFF; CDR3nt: TGTGCCAGCAGTCAACCCGGGGAGCAGTTCTTC
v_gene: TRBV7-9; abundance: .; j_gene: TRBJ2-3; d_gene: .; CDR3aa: CASGRTGTWDTQYF; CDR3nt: TGTGCCAGCGGGAGGACAGGCACCTGGGATACGCAGTATTTT
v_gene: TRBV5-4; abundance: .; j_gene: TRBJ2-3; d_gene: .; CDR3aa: CASSPADTQYF; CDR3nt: TGTGCCAGCAGTCCGGCAGATACGCAGTATTTT
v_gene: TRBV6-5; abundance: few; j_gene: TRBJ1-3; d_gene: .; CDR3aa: CACSGKPGNTIYF; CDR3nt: TGTGCCTGCTCCGGGAAGCCTGGAAACACCATATATTTT
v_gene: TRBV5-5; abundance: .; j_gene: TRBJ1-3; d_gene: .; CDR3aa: CASSLALLAEERSGNTIYF; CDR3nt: TGTGCCAGCAGCTTGGCCCTGTTGGCGGAAGAACGATCTGGAAACACCATATATTTT
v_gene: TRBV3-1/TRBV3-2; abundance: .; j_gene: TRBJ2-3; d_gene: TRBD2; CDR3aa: CASSQVSGTSGRWTDTQYF; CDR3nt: TGTGCCAGCAGCCAAGTAAGCGGGACTAGCGGGAGATGGACAGATACGCAGTATTTT
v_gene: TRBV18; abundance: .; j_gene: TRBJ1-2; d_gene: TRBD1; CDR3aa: CASSPFIQDRGIGYGYTF; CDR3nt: TGTGCCAGCTCACCATTCATCCAGGACAGGGGCATAGGCTATGGCTACACCTTC
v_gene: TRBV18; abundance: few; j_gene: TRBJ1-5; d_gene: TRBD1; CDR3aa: CASSPPALDRGDSNQPQHF; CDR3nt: TGTGCCAGCTCACCACCCGCTCTTGACAGGGGTGATAGCAATCAGCCCCAGCATTTT
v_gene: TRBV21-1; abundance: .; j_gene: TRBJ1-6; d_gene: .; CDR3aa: CASSWTKGQGASPLHF; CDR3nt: TGTGCCAGCTCCTGGACGAAGGGACAGGGGGCCTCACCCCTCCACTTT
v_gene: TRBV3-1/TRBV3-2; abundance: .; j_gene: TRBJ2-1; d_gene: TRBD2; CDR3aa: CASSQASGSHYEQFF; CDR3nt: TGTGCCAGCAGCCAAGCAAGCGGGAGTCACTATGAGCAGTTCTTC
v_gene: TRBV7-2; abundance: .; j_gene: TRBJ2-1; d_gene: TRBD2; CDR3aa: CASSPPGLAGNNEQFF; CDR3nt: TGTGCCAGCAGCCCGCCGGGACTAGCGGGGAATAATGAGCAGTTCTTC
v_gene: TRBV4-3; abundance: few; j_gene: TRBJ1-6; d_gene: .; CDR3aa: CASSQEIGIISPLHF; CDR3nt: TGCGCCAGCAGCCAAGAAATCGGGATTATTTCACCCCTCCACTTT
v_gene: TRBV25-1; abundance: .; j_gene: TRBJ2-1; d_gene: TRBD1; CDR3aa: CASSERGRGHDEQFF; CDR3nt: TGTGCCAGCAGTGAACGGGGCAGGGGGCACGATGAGCAGTTCTTC
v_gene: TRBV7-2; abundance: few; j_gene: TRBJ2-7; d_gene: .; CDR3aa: CASSFTSGPYEQYF; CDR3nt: TGTGCCAGCAGCTTCACCAGCGGGCCCTACGAGCAGTACTTC
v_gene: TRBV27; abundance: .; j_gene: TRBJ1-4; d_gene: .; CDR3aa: CASSLSGLNEKLFF; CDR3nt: TGTGCCAGCAGTTTGTCAGGGCTTAATGAAAAACTGTTTTTT
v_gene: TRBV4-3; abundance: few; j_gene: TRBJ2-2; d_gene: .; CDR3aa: CASSQGPSTGELFF; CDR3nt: TGCGCCAGCAGCCAAGGGCCCTCCACCGGGGAGCTGTTTTTT
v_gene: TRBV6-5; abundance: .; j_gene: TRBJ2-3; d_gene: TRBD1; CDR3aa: CASSPSGTGVYF; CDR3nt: TGTGCCAGCAGTCCCTCCGGGACAGGGGTTTATTTT
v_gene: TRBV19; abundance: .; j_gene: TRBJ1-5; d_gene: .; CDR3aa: CASSIVTGTYSNQPQHF; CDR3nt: TGTGCCAGTAGTATAGTGACAGGAACCTATAGCAATCAGCCCCAGCATTTT
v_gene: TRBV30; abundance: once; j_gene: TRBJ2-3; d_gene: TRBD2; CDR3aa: CAWGPGLAGGGGTDTQYF; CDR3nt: TGTGCCTGGGGGCCGGGACTAGCGGGAGGTGGTGGCACAGATACGCAGTATTTT
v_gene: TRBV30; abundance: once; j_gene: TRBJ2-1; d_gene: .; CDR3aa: CACNTRSSYNEQFF; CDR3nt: TGTGCCTGCAACACTAGGAGCTCCTACAATGAGCAGTTCTTC
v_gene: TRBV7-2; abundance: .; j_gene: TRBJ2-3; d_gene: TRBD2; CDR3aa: CASSRQREWSDTQYF; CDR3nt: TGTGCCAGCAGCCGGCAGCGGGAATGGTCAGATACGCAGTATTTT
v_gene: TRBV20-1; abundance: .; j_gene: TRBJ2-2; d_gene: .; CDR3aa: CSASQDSIPTGELFF; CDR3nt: TGCAGTGCTAGTCAGGACTCAATTCCTACCGGGGAGCTGTTTTTT
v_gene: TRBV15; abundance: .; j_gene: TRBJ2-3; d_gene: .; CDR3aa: CATSSGTDTQYF; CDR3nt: TGTGCCACCAGCAGCGGCACAGATACGCAGTATTTT
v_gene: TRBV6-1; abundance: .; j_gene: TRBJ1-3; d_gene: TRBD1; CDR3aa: CASSEAEGQGNTIYF; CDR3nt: TGTGCCAGCAGTGAAGCGGAGGGACAGGGAAACACCATATATTTT
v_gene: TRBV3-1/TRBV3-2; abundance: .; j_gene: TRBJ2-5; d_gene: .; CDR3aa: CASSSRRAGRQETQYF; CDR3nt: TGTGCCAGCAGCTCTCGTAGGGCAGGGCGGCAAGAGACCCAGTACTTC
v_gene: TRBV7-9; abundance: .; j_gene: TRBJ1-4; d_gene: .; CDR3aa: CASSPPTAPKLFF; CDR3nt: TGTGCCAGCAGCCCACCGACAGCTCCCAAACTGTTTTTT
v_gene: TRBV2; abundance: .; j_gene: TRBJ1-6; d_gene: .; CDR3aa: CASSGRQASNSPLHF; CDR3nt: TGTGCCAGCAGTGGACGACAGGCCTCAAATTCACCCCTCCACTTT